These 3 T cell receptor beta chains share one sample of origin, sequenced in a study of T cells in Graves' hyperthyroidism and ophthalmopathy (dated 2019 in TCRdb). Libraries were constructed by multiplex PCR. The instrument was an Illumina HiSeq 2000. Amplification of TCR beta CDR3 regions was carried out from RNA transcripts. For the first round of RT-PCR on the TCR CDR3, the HTBI primer set was used together with the Qiagen OneStep RT-PCR kit. TCRdb reanalyzed the raw reads on its own, using fastp at Q25 for trimming and MiXCR for clone calling, and kept in-frame beta chains. Entries are consolidated by CDR3 protein sequence, retaining the most common genes and DNA. For this sample there are hundreds of thousands of distinct CDR3 sequences; about 14% appear just once. The ten largest clones represent roughly 10% of the sample. The sample was blood. The source of these receptors is a young woman with Graves' hyperthyroidism.

At least ten counts were recorded for this clonotype. The chain recombines TRBV12-3 or TRBV12-4 with TRBJ2-3; D is undetermined. V lost 7 bases to trimming and J lost 7 bases, with 9 bases between them. The CDR3 consists of 11 residues. The chain's CDR3 is CASMIGYTQYF. In nucleotides, the CDR3 is TGTGCCAGCATGATCGGGTATACGCAGTATTTT.

The chain has TRBV30 and TRBJ2-3; weak D call: TRBD1 (5 bases). With 5 bases removed from V and 6 bases from J, the gap between germline ends came to 18 bases. The CDR3 consists of 14 residues. The germline CDR1 and CDR2 sequences are GTSNPN and SVGIG (reference sequence). CDR3 sequence: CAWGPGIGVDTQYF. The CDR3 region has the DNA TGTGCCTGGGGGCCAGGGATTGGAGTTGATACGCAGTATTTT. The full variable domain, with the rest looked up from reference TRBV30 and TRBJ2-3, is SQTIHQWPATLVQPVGSPLSLECTVEGTSNPNLYWYRQAAGRGLQLLFYSVGIGQISSEVPQNLSASRPQDRQFILSSKKLLLSDSGFYLCAWGPGIGVDTQYFGPGTRLTVL.

This clonotype was detected many times. The chain joins TRBV28 to TRBJ1-1; no firm D call. Trimming cost V 8 bases and J 2 bases, with 9 bases left between them. Germline CDR1 and CDR2: MDHEN and SYDVKM. The CDR3 is 12 amino acids. The CDR3 spells CASVTGNTEAFF. The DNA for the CDR3 is TGTGCCAGCGTAACGGGTAACACTGAAGCTTTCTTT.